The rows below give T cell receptor beta chains drawn from one sample of a study of T cells in Graves' hyperthyroidism and ophthalmopathy. Via MiXCR, TCRdb re-called the multiplex PCR reads, giving one row per CDR3 protein. The repertoire has 600,000 to 650,000 distinct CDR3 sequences, around 20% of them found once; the top ten carry over 30%. Input material: blood. Source of these receptors: a man younger than 40 with Graves' ophthalmopathy. CDR3s include the opening cysteine and the closing phenylalanine or tryptophan. D genes are given only for firm matches. Not all rows give a size; the values are once, few, many and, for expanded clones, a class.

j_gene: TRBJ1-5; v_gene: TRBV20-1; d_gene: -; abundance: few; CDR3aa: CSARKGHQGGANQPQHF; CDR3nt: TGCAGTGCTAGAAAGGGCCACCAGGGAGGAGCCAATCAGCCCCAGCATTTT
j_gene: TRBJ2-2; v_gene: TRBV13; d_gene: -; abundance: -; CDR3aa: CASSPFHVTGELFF; CDR3nt: TGTGCCAGCAGCCCCTTTCACGTAACCGGGGAGCTGTTTTTT
j_gene: TRBJ2-3; v_gene: TRBV12-3/TRBV12-4; d_gene: -; abundance: many; CDR3aa: CASSLQGGPDTQYF; CDR3nt: TGTGCCAGCAGTTTACAGGGGGGCCCAGATACGCAGTATTTT
j_gene: TRBJ1-5; v_gene: TRBV12-3/TRBV12-4; d_gene: -; abundance: many; CDR3aa: CASSFTGFSSNQPQHF; CDR3nt: TGTGCCAGCAGTTTCACAGGGTTCTCGAGCAATCAGCCCCAGCATTTT
j_gene: TRBJ1-2; v_gene: TRBV6-1; d_gene: -; abundance: -; CDR3aa: CASSKVQANYGYTF; CDR3nt: TGTGCCAGCAGCAAAGTACAGGCCAACTATGGCTACACCTTC
j_gene: TRBJ1-5; v_gene: TRBV5-1; d_gene: -; abundance: -; CDR3aa: CASSLDTYQPQHF; CDR3nt: TGCGCCAGCAGCTTGGATACCTATCAGCCCCAGCATTTT
j_gene: TRBJ2-1; v_gene: TRBV24-1; d_gene: -; abundance: -; CDR3aa: CATSLKFSEQFF; CDR3nt: TGTGCCACCAGTTTAAAGTTCAGTGAGCAGTTCTTC
j_gene: TRBJ2-2; v_gene: TRBV7-3; d_gene: TRBD2; abundance: few; CDR3aa: CASSLTGGDTGELFF; CDR3nt: TGTGCCAGCAGCTTAACGGGAGGGGACACCGGGGAGCTGTTTTTT
j_gene: TRBJ1-1; v_gene: TRBV9; d_gene: -; abundance: few; CDR3aa: CASSVGVSNTEAFF; CDR3nt: TGTGCCAGCAGCGTAGGTGTATCGAACACTGAAGCTTTCTTT
j_gene: TRBJ1-1; v_gene: TRBV6-2/TRBV6-3; d_gene: TRBD1; abundance: -; CDR3aa: CASNVRGLGTEAFF; CDR3nt: TGTGCCAGCAATGTGAGGGGGCTGGGAACTGAAGCTTTCTTT
j_gene: TRBJ1-1; v_gene: TRBV6-1; d_gene: -; abundance: many; CDR3aa: CASRMKGDTEAFF; CDR3nt: TGTGCCAGCAGGATGAAGGGGGACACTGAAGCTTTCTTT
j_gene: TRBJ2-3; v_gene: TRBV24-1; d_gene: TRBD2; abundance: -; CDR3aa: CATSFPGLAGTGTDTQYF; CDR3nt: TGTGCCACCAGCTTCCCGGGACTAGCGGGGACGGGCACAGATACGCAGTATTTT
j_gene: TRBJ1-2; v_gene: TRBV5-6; d_gene: -; abundance: few; CDR3aa: CASSLGRGYGYTF; CDR3nt: TGTGCCAGCAGCTTGGGGAGGGGATATGGCTACACCTTC
j_gene: TRBJ2-7; v_gene: TRBV2; d_gene: TRBD1; abundance: -; CDR3aa: CASSEGTGSSPIYYEQYF; CDR3nt: TGTGCCAGCAGTGAAGGGACAGGGTCCAGTCCCATTTACTACGAGCAGTACTTC
j_gene: TRBJ2-1; v_gene: TRBV7-9; d_gene: -; abundance: few; CDR3aa: CASSPVSFNEQFF; CDR3nt: TGTGCCAGCAGCCCTGTCTCGTTCAATGAGCAGTTCTTC
j_gene: TRBJ2-3; v_gene: TRBV20-1; d_gene: TRBD2; abundance: -; CDR3aa: CSATTPGTSGHTDTQYF; CDR3nt: TGCAGTGCTACGACCCCCGGGACTAGCGGCCACACAGATACGCAGTATTTT
j_gene: TRBJ2-3; v_gene: TRBV10-2; d_gene: TRBD2; abundance: -; CDR3aa: CASSASPTSPDTQYF; CDR3nt: TGCGCCAGCAGTGCATCTCCGACTAGCCCAGATACGCAGTATTTT
j_gene: TRBJ2-3; v_gene: TRBV29-1; d_gene: TRBD2; abundance: -; CDR3aa: CSVDSGISADTQYF; CDR3nt: TGCAGCGTCGATAGCGGGATCAGCGCAGATACGCAGTATTTT
j_gene: TRBJ1-5; v_gene: TRBV11-2; d_gene: TRBD1; abundance: many; CDR3aa: CASSQTGGSNQPQHF; CDR3nt: TGTGCCAGCAGCCAAACAGGGGGGAGCAATCAGCCCCAGCATTTT
j_gene: TRBJ1-1; v_gene: TRBV14; d_gene: -; abundance: many; CDR3aa: CASSQDRPGTNTEAFF; CDR3nt: TGTGCCAGCAGCCAAGATCGTCCAGGAACGAACACTGAAGCTTTCTTT
j_gene: TRBJ2-7; v_gene: TRBV30; d_gene: -; abundance: many; CDR3aa: CAWSFGSNYEQYF; CDR3nt: TGTGCCTGGAGTTTCGGGAGTAACTACGAGCAGTACTTC
j_gene: TRBJ2-7; v_gene: TRBV7-9; d_gene: -; abundance: many; CDR3aa: CASSWHGTPYEQYF; CDR3nt: TGTGCCAGCAGCTGGCACGGGACACCCTACGAGCAGTACTTC
j_gene: TRBJ2-5; v_gene: TRBV4-2; d_gene: -; abundance: -; CDR3aa: CASSQEGRAPETQYF; CDR3nt: TGTGCCAGCAGCCAAGAAGGCAGGGCCCCAGAGACCCAGTACTTC
j_gene: TRBJ2-3; v_gene: TRBV20-1; d_gene: TRBD2; abundance: -; CDR3aa: CSARGSAGGPHTDTQYF; CDR3nt: TGCAGTGCTAGAGGCTCAGCGGGGGGACCCCACACAGATACGCAGTATTTT
j_gene: TRBJ2-5; v_gene: TRBV7-2; d_gene: TRBD2; abundance: many; CDR3aa: CASSLDQGGQETQYF; CDR3nt: TGTGCCAGCAGCTTAGATCAGGGAGGGCAAGAGACCCAGTACTTC
j_gene: TRBJ1-2; v_gene: TRBV29-1; d_gene: -; abundance: -; CDR3aa: CSVDDRIQRGYTF; CDR3nt: TGCAGCGTCGATGACAGGATTCAGCGCGGCTACACCTTC
j_gene: TRBJ2-4; v_gene: TRBV12-3/TRBV12-4; d_gene: TRBD1; abundance: -; CDR3aa: CASSRGQENIQYF; CDR3nt: TGTGCCAGCAGCCGTGGACAGGAGAACATTCAGTACTTC
j_gene: TRBJ2-5; v_gene: TRBV9; d_gene: TRBD2; abundance: -; CDR3aa: CASSVNSGQETQYF; CDR3nt: TGTGCCAGCAGCGTGAATAGCGGGCAAGAGACCCAGTACTTC
j_gene: TRBJ2-2; v_gene: TRBV7-9; d_gene: -; abundance: -; CDR3aa: CASSPGQGPTGELFF; CDR3nt: TGTGCCAGCAGCCCCGGGCAGGGACCCACCGGGGAGCTGTTTTTT
j_gene: TRBJ2-1; v_gene: TRBV7-9; d_gene: TRBD2; abundance: many; CDR3aa: CASSLALLAGYNEQFF; CDR3nt: TGTGCCAGCAGCTTAGCGCTTCTAGCGGGGTACAATGAGCAGTTCTTC
j_gene: TRBJ2-1; v_gene: TRBV4-3; d_gene: -; abundance: -; CDR3aa: CASSQVWRSSSYNEQFF; CDR3nt: TGCGCCAGCAGCCAAGTATGGCGGTCGAGCTCCTACAATGAGCAGTTCTTC
j_gene: TRBJ1-6; v_gene: TRBV2; d_gene: -; abundance: few; CDR3aa: CASSENPAGRSWGSPLHF; CDR3nt: TGTGCCAGCAGTGAAAACCCGGCCGGGAGGTCTTGGGGGTCACCCCTCCACTTT
j_gene: TRBJ2-1; v_gene: TRBV5-1; d_gene: -; abundance: -; CDR3aa: CASSLGTVQFF; CDR3nt: TGCGCCAGCAGCTTGGGGACGGTACAGTTCTTC
j_gene: TRBJ1-1; v_gene: TRBV12-3/TRBV12-4; d_gene: -; abundance: many; CDR3aa: CASSPLTEAFF; CDR3nt: TGTGCCAGCAGTCCGTTAACTGAAGCTTTCTTT
j_gene: TRBJ2-5; v_gene: TRBV7-8; d_gene: TRBD1; abundance: many; CDR3aa: CASSWTGGAKETQYF; CDR3nt: TGTGCCAGCAGCTGGACAGGGGGTGCAAAAGAGACCCAGTACTTC
j_gene: TRBJ1-1; v_gene: TRBV6-1; d_gene: -; abundance: few; CDR3aa: CASPSAGTENTEAFF; CDR3nt: TGTGCCAGCCCTTCAGCCGGGACGGAGAACACTGAAGCTTTCTTT
j_gene: TRBJ2-5; v_gene: TRBV7-3; d_gene: -; abundance: few; CDR3aa: CASSPSGGSVETQYF; CDR3nt: TGTGCCAGCAGCCCAAGTGGGGGGAGTGTAGAGACCCAGTACTTC
j_gene: TRBJ2-2; v_gene: TRBV28; d_gene: -; abundance: many; CDR3aa: CASSLRGAGGELFF; CDR3nt: TGTGCCAGCAGTTTACGGGGCGCGGGCGGGGAGCTGTTTTTT